The clone carrying this T cell receptor (beta chain) showed up just once. Its antigen remains unidentified. Under the authors' procedure: Junction-only immunoSEQ data arrived without quality scores, meaning filtering differed. Sequencing was performed with immunoSEQ multiplex PCR; in TCRdb, only in-frame clones are kept and a portion is missing. That table gives V, J and clone size, and the DNA gave D and trimming. The sample comprises some 2.1 million clones, roughly 93% of which are singletons, and more than 1.5% rests with the top ten. CD45RO negativity and positive selection for CCR7 defined naive CD8 cells, a population that excluded terminally differentiated effector memory CD45RA+ cells. This entry is derived from a study of shared clonotypes between healthy human individuals. Overall study results and limits: The sole specimen, blood, was sampled, and tissue repertoires likely differ. Memory subsets generally showed lower estimated richness than naive subsets.

The origin of this receptor is a man younger than 30 in good health. Some clones in this sample may be carry-over from other donors' samples. The sample was naive CD8+ T cells from PBMCs.

Here the CDR3 DNA reads TGCAGCGTAGTAAACAGGGACCCCTATGGCTACACCTTC. It encodes CSVVNRDPYGYTF. The chain uses TRBV29-1 and TRBJ1-2, with D possibly being TRBD1 (6 bases). The CDR3 runs to 13 residues. CDR1 SQVTM and CDR2 ANQGSEA come from the germline V gene. V was trimmed by 6 bases and J by 4 bases, leaving 15 bases between them.